One sample yielded the 24 T cell receptor beta chains listed below, sequenced in a study of T cells after posttransplantation cyclophosphamide (dated by TCRdb to 2015 to 2016). Library creation used the immunoSEQ multiplex PCR assay. Not all clones reach the TCRdb copy of this immuneACCESS table, which keeps in-frame sequences only. Checked studies attribute under half of the gap to unresolved V genes and leave the rest unexplained. The sample records just over 65,000 clones, about 94% of which are singletons. The ten biggest clones cover about 3.1% of the sample. Input material: PBMCs. These receptors were taken from a woman younger than 45 in good health and a related stem cell transplant donor.

The CDR3 sequence is CASRGTTNEKLFF. In DNA, the CDR3 is TGTGCCAGCAGGGGGACCACTAATGAAAAACTGTTTTTT. The chain recombines TRBV28 with TRBJ1-4; tentative D call: TRBD1 (5 bases). CDR3 length equals 13 residues. Germline V gives CDR1 MDHEN, CDR2 SYDVKM. V was shortened by 6 bases and J by 2 bases, with 7 bases between the two germline ends. The full variable domain, completed using reference TRBV28 and TRBJ1-4, is DVKVTQSSRYLVKRTGEKVFLECVQDMDHENMFWYRQDPGLGLRLIYFSYDVKMKEKGDIPEGYSVSREKKERFSLILESASTNQTSMYLCASRGTTNEKLFFGSGTQLSVL.

The chain links TRBV13 to TRBJ2-3; possibly TRBD1 for D (5 bases). CDR3 length equals 14 residues. Trimming cost V 5 bases and J 6 bases, with 15 bases left between them. Looked up from germline, CDR1 is PRHDT and CDR2 is FYEKMQ (reference sequence). The CDR3 region is CASSPQSGADTQYF. CDR3 DNA: TGTGCCAGCAGCCCACAATCTGGGGCGGATACGCAGTATTTT.

The rearrangement links TRBV11-3 to TRBJ1-1; D might be TRBD1 (5 bases). The CDR3 extends over 13 amino acids. V lost 1 base to trimming and J lost 3 bases, with 6 bases between them. Germline assignment: CDR1 SGHNT and CDR2 YENEEA. The CDR3 coding sequence is TGTGCCAGCAGCTTAGGGGGGGACACTGAAGCTTTCTTT. It encodes CASSLGGDTEAFF.

The V call is TRBV7-2, the J call TRBJ1-2; D remains unclear. Trimming took 3 bases from V and 2 from J, leaving 13 bases between them. The CDR3 spans 15 residues. Germline CDR1 is SGHTA and CDR2 is FQGNSA. The CDR3 here is CASSFDFAKNYGYTF. DNA for the CDR3: TGTGCCAGCAGCTTTGATTTTGCCAAAAACTATGGCTACACCTTC.

The gene calls are TRBV27 and TRBJ1-6; tentatively, D is TRBD1 (6 bases). This CDR3 region has 15 residues. Trimming shortened V by 4 bases and J by 4 bases, and 11 bases separated the two germline ends. Germline V gene sequence: CDR1 MNHEY, CDR2 SMNVEV (reference sequence). Written as DNA, the CDR3 is TGTGCCAGCAGTTGGGGACACCCTTATAATTCACCCCTCCACTTT. It encodes CASSWGHPYNSPLHF.

The chain uses TRBV28 and TRBJ1-3; D is ambiguous. CDR3 length: 11 residues. Germline V gives CDR1 MDHEN, CDR2 SYDVKM. The V end lost 0 bases, the J end lost 9 bases, and 3 bases lay between the germline ends. CDR3 loop: CASSLWGTIYF. CDR3 coding DNA: TGTGCCAGCAGTTTATGGGGCACCATATATTTT.

The V and J genes are TRBV5-8 and TRBJ1-5; no definite D call. V lost 0 bases and J lost 6, with 4 bases in between. The CDR3 sequence is 12 residues long. The germline CDR1 and CDR2 sequences are SGHTS and YDEGEE. Here the CDR3 reads CASSLELQPQHF. CDR3 sequence (DNA): TGTGCCAGCAGCTTGGAACTTCAGCCCCAGCATTTT.

CDR3 protein: CASSRRTVNSNQPQHF. In nucleotides, the CDR3 is TGCGCCAGCAGCCGCCGGACAGTCAATAGCAATCAGCCCCAGCATTTT. V gene TRBV5-1 combines with J gene TRBJ1-5; TRBD1 is a possible D gene (6 bases). V was pared by 4 bases and J by 0 bases, with 14 bases between. The CDR3 is made up of 16 amino acids. Germline V CDR1 and CDR2: SGHRS, YFSETQ.

V usage is TRBV7-9 and J usage is TRBJ2-5; no clear D. The ends were cut back, 3 bases at V and 4 bases at J, with 12 bases in the middle. Per the germline V gene, CDR1 is SEHNR and CDR2 is FQNEAQ (reference sequence). The CDR3 has 14 amino acids. Here the CDR3 reads CASSLGRVIETQYF. The CDR3 DNA reads as TGTGCCAGCAGCTTGGGTCGGGTAATAGAGACCCAGTACTTC. Looking up the rest from reference TRBV7-9 and TRBJ2-5 gives the full variable domain: DTGVSQNPRHKITKRGQNVTFRCDPISEHNRLYWYRQTLGQGPEFLTYFQNEAQLEKSRLLSDRFSAERPKGSFSTLEIQRTEQGDSAMYLCASSLGRVIETQYFGPGTRLLVL.

This chain uses TRBV30 with TRBJ1-6; TRBD1 aligns across 9 bases. Trimming removed 5 bases from V and 7 bases from J; junction bases left unmatched: 9. CDR1 is GTSNPN, CDR2 SVGIG, per germline (reference sequence). CDR3 size: 15 residues. This chain's CDR3 is CAWDRGWSRNSPLHF. CDR3 coding DNA: TGTGCCTGGGACAGGGGGTGGTCTAGGAATTCACCCCTCCACTTT.

The rearrangement uses TRBV7-9 and TRBJ2-1; D might be TRBD1 (6 bases). Deletions cut 2 bases from V and 8 bases from J, with 13 bases between. The CDR3 runs to 14 residues. CDR1 is SEHNR, CDR2 FQNEAQ, per germline (reference sequence). CDR3 coding DNA: TGTGCCAGCAGCTTACAGGGGCGTGTCGATGAGCAGTTCTTC. Protein product: CASSLQGRVDEQFF.

This chain connects TRBV19 to TRBJ2-1; D unresolved. Trimming left V 6 bases short and J 0 bases short, with 9 bases between. CDR3 size: 14 residues. Germline values: CDR1 LNHDA, CDR2 SQIVND (reference sequence). The CDR3 DNA sequence: TGTGCCAGTAGCGGACGGAACTCCTACAATGAGCAGTTCTTC. Its protein product is CASSGRNSYNEQFF.

The chain carries TRBV6-1 and TRBJ2-4; 10 bases agree with TRBD2. CDR3 length: 16 residues. Germline CDR1 MNHNS, CDR2 SASEGT. Trimming removed 2 bases from V and 1 base from J; junction bases left unmatched: 2. The CDR3 protein is CASSESSGGAKNIQYF. CDR3 nucleotides: TGTGCCAGCAGTGAAAGTAGCGGGGGGGCCAAAAACATTCAGTACTTC.

The CDR3 reads CASSPRGANVLTF. The CDR3 DNA sequence: TGTGCCAGCAGCCCGAGGGGGGCCAACGTCCTGACTTTC. This chain joins TRBV7-2 and TRBJ2-6; D ambiguous. CDR3 length: 13 amino acids. Germline loops: CDR1 SGHTA, CDR2 FQGNSA. The V end lost 5 bases, the J end lost 4 bases, and 6 bases lay between the germline ends.

V and J are TRBV6-6 and TRBJ2-2; D gene uncertain. V was trimmed by 4 bases and J by 0 bases, leaving 9 bases between them. Germline CDR1 MNHNY, CDR2 SVGAGI (reference sequence). CDR3 length: 15 residues. Here the CDR3 reads CASSLVSANTGELFF. As DNA, the CDR3 is TGTGCCAGCAGTTTGGTATCAGCGAACACCGGGGAGCTGTTTTTT.

V usage is TRBV27 and J usage is TRBJ1-1, with a weak D call TRBD1 (5 bases). Germline assignment: CDR1 MNHEY and CDR2 SMNVEV (reference sequence). Trimming removed 6 bases at V and 10 bases at J, with 21 bases between. CDR3 length equals 14 residues. DNA of the CDR3: TGTGCCAGCAGCTCGGAAGGGGCCGGAGGGAGAGCTTTCTTT. It specifies CASSSEGAGGRAFF.

This chain uses TRBV30 with TRBJ1-1, with 8 bases fitting TRBD1. V lost 1 base to trimming and J lost 5 bases; unmatched junction nucleotides: 6. Germline V gene sequence: CDR1 GTSNPN, CDR2 SVGIG (reference sequence). The CDR3 loop spans 14 amino acids. In DNA form, the CDR3 reads TGTGCCTGGAGTGGGTGGACAGGGCAAACTGAAGCTTTCTTT. Translation gives CAWSGWTGQTEAFF.

The V gene is TRBV5-1, the J gene TRBJ2-7; no reliable D call. Trimming left V 1 base short and J 6 bases short, with 17 bases between. Germline loops: CDR1 SGHRS, CDR2 YFSETQ. The CDR3 extends over 15 amino acids. The CDR3 DNA is TGCGCCAGCAGCTTGACGCACCTGGGGTACCTCGAGCAGTACTTC. This translates into CASSLTHLGYLEQYF.

This rearrangement joins TRBV4-3 to TRBJ2-5, with TRBD1 as a possible D gene (6 bases). The CDR3 consists of 14 residues. Trimming left V 0 bases short and J 4 bases short, with 9 bases between. Germline V gene lookup returns CDR1 LGHNA and CDR2 YSLEER. The CDR3 protein is CASSQDGGSETQYF. CDR3 coding DNA: TGCGCCAGCAGCCAAGATGGGGGCTCAGAGACCCAGTACTTC.

The chain is built from TRBV18 and TRBJ1-1; D is uncertain. The germline gives CDR1 KGHSH, CDR2 LQKENI. V gave up 0 bases and J gave up 4 bases, with 12 bases separating them. The CDR3 length is 15 residues. CDR3 sequence reads: CASSPPSSWGTEAFF. In DNA, the CDR3 is TGTGCCAGCTCACCACCGTCCTCCTGGGGCACTGAAGCTTTCTTT.

The chain recombines TRBV28 with TRBJ1-1, with 10 bases aligning to TRBD1. Germline V gives CDR1 MDHEN, CDR2 SYDVKM. CDR3 size: 16 residues. Trimming took 5 bases from V and 3 from J; bases not matched to a gene: 9. CDR3 DNA: TGTGCCAGCAGTCTAGGGGACAGGGGAGTAGACACTGAAGCTTTCTTT. Protein sequence: CASSLGDRGVDTEAFF. The full variable domain, with the rest looked up from reference TRBV28 and TRBJ1-1, is DVKVTQSSRYLVKRTGEKVFLECVQDMDHENMFWYRQDPGLGLRLIYFSYDVKMKEKGDIPEGYSVSREKKERFSLILESASTNQTSMYLCASSLGDRGVDTEAFFGQGTRLTVV.

This chain connects TRBV7-2 to TRBJ1-5, with D uncertain. The CDR3 runs 15 residues. CDR1 SGHTA and CDR2 FQGNSA come from the germline V gene. The V and J ends lost 1 base and 2 bases respectively, with 9 bases between them. CDR3 protein: CASSLEDGRNQPQHF. CDR3 sequence (DNA): TGTGCCAGCAGCTTAGAGGACGGGCGCAATCAGCCCCAGCATTTT.

The genes are TRBV30 and TRBJ2-5; tentatively, D is TRBD1 (5 bases). Matching the DNA end better, TRBJ2-7 makes the J call doubtful. Germline CDR1 reads GTSNPN; CDR2 reads SVGIG (reference sequence). The CDR3 loop spans 14 amino acids. CDR3 DNA: TGTGCCTGGAGTCGGCAGGGAACACCCTACGAGCAGTACTTC. Translation: CAWSRQGTPYEQYF.

The V gene is TRBV28, the J gene TRBJ1-5; D is unresolved. Germline V gives CDR1 MDHEN, CDR2 SYDVKM. This CDR3 contains 14 residues. V lost 3 bases, J lost 1 base, and 7 bases lay in between. CDR3 in DNA: TGTGCCAGCAGTTTTCAGGCGAGCAATCAGCCCCAGCATTTT. It translates to CASSFQASNQPQHF.